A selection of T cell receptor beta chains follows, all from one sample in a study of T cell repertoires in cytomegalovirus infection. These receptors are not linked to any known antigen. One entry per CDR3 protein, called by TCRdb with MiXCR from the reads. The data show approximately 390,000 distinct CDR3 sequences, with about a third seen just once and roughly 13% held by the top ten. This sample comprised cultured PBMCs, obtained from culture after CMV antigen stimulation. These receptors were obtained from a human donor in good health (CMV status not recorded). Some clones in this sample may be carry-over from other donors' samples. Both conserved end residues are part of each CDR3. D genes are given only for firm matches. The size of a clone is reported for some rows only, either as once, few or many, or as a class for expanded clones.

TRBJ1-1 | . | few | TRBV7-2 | CASSLWGVASGINTEAFF | TGTGCCAGCAGCTTATGGGGGGTGGCGTCAGGGATCAACACTGAAGCTTTCTTT
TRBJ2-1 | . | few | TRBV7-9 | CASSSPGNNEQFF | TGTGCCAGCAGCTCCCCCGGAAACAATGAGCAGTTCTTC
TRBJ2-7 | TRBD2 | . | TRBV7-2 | CASIQEASGVYEQYF | TGTGCCAGCATCCAAGAGGCTAGCGGAGTCTACGAGCAGTACTTC
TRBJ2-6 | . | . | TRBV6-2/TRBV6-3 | CASSSPFGANVLTF | TGTGCCAGCAGTTCTCCCTTTGGGGCCAACGTCCTGACTTTC
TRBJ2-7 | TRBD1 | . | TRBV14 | CASSHRDRVYEQYF | TGTGCCAGCAGCCACCGGGACAGGGTCTACGAGCAGTACTTC
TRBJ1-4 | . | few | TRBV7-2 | CASSQSGSSNEKLFF | TGTGCCAGCAGCCAATCAGGGAGTAGTAATGAAAAACTGTTTTTT
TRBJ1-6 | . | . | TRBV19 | CASSDRWNSPLHF | TGTGCCAGTAGTGACAGATGGAATTCACCCCTCCACTTT
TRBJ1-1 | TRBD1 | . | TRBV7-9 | CASSLGTGVGPEAFF | TGTGCCAGCAGCTTAGGGACAGGGGTGGGCCCTGAAGCTTTCTTT
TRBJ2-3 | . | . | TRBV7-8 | CASSLLNEITQYF | TGTGCCAGCAGCTTACTCAATGAGATAACGCAGTATTTT
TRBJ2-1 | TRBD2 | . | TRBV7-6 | CASSLSGSPYNEQFF | TGTGCCAGCAGCCTTAGCGGGAGCCCTTACAATGAGCAGTTCTTC
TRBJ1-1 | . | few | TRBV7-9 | CASRPPGSNTEAFF | TGTGCCAGCAGACCCCCGGGATCGAACACTGAAGCTTTCTTT
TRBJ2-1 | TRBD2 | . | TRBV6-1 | CASSEGGTSVNEQFF | TGTGCCAGCAGTGAAGGAGGGACTAGTGTAAATGAGCAGTTCTTC
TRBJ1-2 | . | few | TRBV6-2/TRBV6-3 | CAGRDSANYGYTF | TGTGCCGGCCGGGACTCAGCTAACTATGGCTACACCTTC
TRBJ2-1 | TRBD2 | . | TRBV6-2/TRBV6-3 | CASRRLNIAGGPVEQFF | TGTGCCAGCAGAAGACTGAACATAGCGGGAGGGCCGGTTGAGCAGTTCTTC
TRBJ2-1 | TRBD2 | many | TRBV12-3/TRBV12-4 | CASSPPSGSYNEQFF | TGTGCCAGCAGTCCTCCTAGCGGCTCCTACAATGAGCAGTTCTTC
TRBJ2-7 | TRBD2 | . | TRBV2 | CASSEISGSGEQYF | TGTGCCAGCAGTGAAATAAGCGGGAGTGGGGAGCAGTACTTC
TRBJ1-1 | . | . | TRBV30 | CAWSVRRSKVGTEAFF | TGTGCCTGGAGTGTCCGCCGATCCAAAGTGGGCACTGAAGCTTTCTTT
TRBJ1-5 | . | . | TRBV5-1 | CASSPDVGLNQPQHF | TGCGCCAGCAGCCCCGACGTGGGGCTCAATCAGCCCCAGCATTTT
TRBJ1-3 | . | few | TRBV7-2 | CASRITGNTIYF | TGTGCCAGCAGGATAACTGGAAACACCATATATTTT
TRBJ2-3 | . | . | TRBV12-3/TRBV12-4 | CASRLTQRVTDTQYF | TGTGCCAGCAGACTCACCCAGCGAGTCACAGATACGCAGTATTTT
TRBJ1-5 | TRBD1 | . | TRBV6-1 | CASSEKKTGNSNQPQHF | TGTGCCAGCAGTGAAAAAAAGACAGGGAATAGCAATCAGCCCCAGCATTTT
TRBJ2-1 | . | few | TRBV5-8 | CASSSGVLRDEQFF | TGTGCCAGCAGCTCGGGAGTTTTAAGGGATGAGCAGTTCTTC
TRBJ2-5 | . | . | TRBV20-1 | CSASVLVGETQYF | TGCAGTGCTAGTGTCCTAGTAGGCGAGACCCAGTACTTC
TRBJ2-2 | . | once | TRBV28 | CASSLSGPASSNTGELFF | TGTGCCAGCAGTTTATCGGGGCCCGCTAGCTCTAACACCGGGGAGCTGTTTTTT
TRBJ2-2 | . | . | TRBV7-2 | CASSLVAGQNTGELFF | TGTGCCAGCAGCCTAGTGGCGGGACAGAACACCGGGGAGCTGTTTTTT
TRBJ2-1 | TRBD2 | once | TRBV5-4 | CASSLVRLAGDTNEQFF | TGTGCCAGCAGCTTGGTCCGACTAGCGGGAGATACGAATGAGCAGTTCTTC
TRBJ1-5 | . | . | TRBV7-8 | CASSLEGGSSQPQHF | TGTGCCAGCAGCTTAGAGGGAGGGAGTAGTCAGCCCCAGCATTTT
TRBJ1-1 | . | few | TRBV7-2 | CASSAGPRNTEAFF | TGTGCCAGCAGCGCTGGACCGCGGAACACTGAAGCTTTCTTT
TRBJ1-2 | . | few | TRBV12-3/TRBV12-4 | CASSFDRAYGYTF | TGTGCCAGCAGTTTTGACAGAGCGTATGGCTACACCTTC
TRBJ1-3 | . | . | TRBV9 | CASSVARGSGNTIYF | TGTGCCAGCAGCGTAGCGCGGGGGTCTGGAAACACCATATATTTT
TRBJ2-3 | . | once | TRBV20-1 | CSARSGGVRGTDTQYF | TGCAGTGCTAGAAGTGGAGGGGTACGTGGTACAGATACGCAGTATTTT
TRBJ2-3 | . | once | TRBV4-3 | CASSQVSFASDTQYF | TGCGCCAGCAGCCAAGTTTCGTTTGCATCAGATACGCAGTATTTT
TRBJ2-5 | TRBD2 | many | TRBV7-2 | CASSSNSGSSRETQYF | TGTGCCAGCAGCTCCAATAGCGGGAGTTCTCGAGAGACCCAGTACTTC
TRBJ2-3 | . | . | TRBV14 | CASSQGGGTTDTQYF | TGTGCCAGCAGCCAAGGGGGAGGCACCACAGATACGCAGTATTTT
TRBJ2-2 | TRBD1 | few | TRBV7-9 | CASSFGDRGGTGELFF | TGTGCCAGCAGCTTCGGGGACAGGGGAGGCACCGGGGAGCTGTTTTTT
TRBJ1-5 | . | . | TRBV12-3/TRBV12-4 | CASSSYRDAYQPQHF | TGTGCCAGCAGTTCGTACAGGGACGCCTATCAGCCCCAGCATTTT
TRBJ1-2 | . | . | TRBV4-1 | CASSPAVGLYGYTF | TGCGCCAGCAGCCCGGCTGTAGGTTTATATGGCTACACCTTC
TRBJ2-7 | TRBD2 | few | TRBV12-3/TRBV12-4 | CASSLGLAGGTTSYEQYF | TGTGCCAGCAGCCTAGGCCTAGCGGGAGGGACGACCTCCTACGAGCAGTACTTC
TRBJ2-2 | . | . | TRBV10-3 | CAISPDTHTGELFF | TGTGCCATCAGTCCCGACACGCACACCGGGGAGCTGTTTTTT
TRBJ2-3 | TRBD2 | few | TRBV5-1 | CASSLGGSGRPGNTQYF | TGCGCCAGCAGCTTGGGAGGAAGCGGGAGGCCGGGGAATACGCAGTATTTT
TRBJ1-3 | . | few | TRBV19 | CASKATQGQGGNTIYF | TGTGCCAGTAAGGCAACCCAGGGGCAGGGCGGAAACACCATATATTTT
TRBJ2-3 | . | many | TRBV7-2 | CASSHSLDLPQYF | TGTGCCAGCAGCCATTCACTAGACCTCCCGCAGTATTTT
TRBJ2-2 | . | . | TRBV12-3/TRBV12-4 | CASSSPRSHTGELFF | TGTGCCAGCAGTTCACCTAGGTCCCACACCGGGGAGCTGTTTTTT